This T cell receptor (beta chain) was identified during a study of blood T cell repertoires in COVID-19. Study as a whole: Samples taken during acute and convalescent COVID-19 were collected in the United States, Italy and Spain. From T cells, B-cell-depleted T cells, or PBMCs came the material, which was cDNA or gDNA.

V was clipped by 5 bases and J by 4 bases; unmatched bases: 7. Germline V gene lookup returns CDR1 MNHEY and CDR2 SVGEGT. The CDR3 runs to 15 residues. Assay: immunoSEQ multiplex PCR; the TCRdb copy retains only in-frame clones and omits some. The sample has about 58,000 clones; roughly 90% are singletons. Specimen: peripheral blood. The chain carries TRBV6-2 or TRBV6-3 and TRBJ2-3, with 9 bases matching TRBD2. The TCR was taken from a man between 60 and 75 years old with active COVID-19. CDR3 bases: TGTGCCAGCAGTAGAGCGGGAGGAGGGGCAGATACGCAGTATTTT. This encodes CASSRAGGGADTQYF.